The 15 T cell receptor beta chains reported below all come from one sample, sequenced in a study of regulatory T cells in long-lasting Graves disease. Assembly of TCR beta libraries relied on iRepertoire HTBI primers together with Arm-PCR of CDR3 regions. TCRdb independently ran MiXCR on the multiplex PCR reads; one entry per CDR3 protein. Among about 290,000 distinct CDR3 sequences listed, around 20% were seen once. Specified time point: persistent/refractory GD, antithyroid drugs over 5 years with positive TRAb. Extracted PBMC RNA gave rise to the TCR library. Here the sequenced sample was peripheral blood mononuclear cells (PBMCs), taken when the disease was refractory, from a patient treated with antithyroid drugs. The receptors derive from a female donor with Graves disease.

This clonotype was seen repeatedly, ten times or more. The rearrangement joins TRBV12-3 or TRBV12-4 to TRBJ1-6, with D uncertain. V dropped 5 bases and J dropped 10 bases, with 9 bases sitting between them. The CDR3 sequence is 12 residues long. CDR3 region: CASSESPSPLHF. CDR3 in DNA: TGTGCCAGCAGTGAATCCCCCTCACCCCTCCACTTT.

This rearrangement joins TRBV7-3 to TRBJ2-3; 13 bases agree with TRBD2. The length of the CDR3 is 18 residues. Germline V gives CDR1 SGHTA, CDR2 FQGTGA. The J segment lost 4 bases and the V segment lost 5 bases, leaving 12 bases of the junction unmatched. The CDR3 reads CASSLGTSGNRDADTQYF. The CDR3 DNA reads TGTGCCAGCAGCCTCGGGACTAGCGGGAATCGAGATGCAGATACGCAGTATTTT.

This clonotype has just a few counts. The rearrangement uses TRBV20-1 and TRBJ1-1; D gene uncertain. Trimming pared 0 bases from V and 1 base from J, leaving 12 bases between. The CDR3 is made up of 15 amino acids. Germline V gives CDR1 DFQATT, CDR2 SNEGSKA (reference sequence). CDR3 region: CSAREGSEWNTEAFF. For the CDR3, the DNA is TGCAGTGCTAGAGAGGGGTCAGAATGGAACACTGAAGCTTTCTTT.

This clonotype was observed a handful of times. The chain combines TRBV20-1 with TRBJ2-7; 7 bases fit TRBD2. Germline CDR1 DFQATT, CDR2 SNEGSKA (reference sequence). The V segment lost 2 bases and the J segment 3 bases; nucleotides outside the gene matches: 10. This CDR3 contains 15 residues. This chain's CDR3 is CSARSSGSGFYEQYF. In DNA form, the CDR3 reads TGCAGTGCTAGATCTAGCGGATCGGGCTTCTACGAGCAGTACTTC.

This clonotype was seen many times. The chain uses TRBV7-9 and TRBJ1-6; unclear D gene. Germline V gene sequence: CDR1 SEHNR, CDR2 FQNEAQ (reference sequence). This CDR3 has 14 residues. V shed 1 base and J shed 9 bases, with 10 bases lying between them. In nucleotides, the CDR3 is TGTGCCAGCAGCTTAGATCTGGATGGTTCACCCCTCCACTTT. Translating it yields CASSLDLDGSPLHF.

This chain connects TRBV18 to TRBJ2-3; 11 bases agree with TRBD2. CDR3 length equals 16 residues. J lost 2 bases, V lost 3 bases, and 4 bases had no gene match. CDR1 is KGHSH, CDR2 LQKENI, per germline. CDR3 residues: CASSPGLAGLTDTQYF. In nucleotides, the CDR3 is TGTGCCAGCTCACCCGGACTAGCGGGCCTCACAGATACGCAGTATTTT.

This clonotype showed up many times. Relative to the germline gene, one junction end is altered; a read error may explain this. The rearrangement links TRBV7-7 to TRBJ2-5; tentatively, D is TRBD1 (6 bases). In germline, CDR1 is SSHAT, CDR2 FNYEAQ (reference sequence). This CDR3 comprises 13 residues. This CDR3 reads CASSLRTEETQYF. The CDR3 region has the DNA TGTGCTAGCAGCTTACGGACAGAAGAGACCCAGTACTTC.

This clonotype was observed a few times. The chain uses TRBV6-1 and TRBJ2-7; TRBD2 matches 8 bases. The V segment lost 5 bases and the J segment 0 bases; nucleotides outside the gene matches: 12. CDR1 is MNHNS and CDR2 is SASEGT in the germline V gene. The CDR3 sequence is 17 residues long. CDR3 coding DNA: TGTGCCAGCAGTCCGGTGGGCGGGAGGAAAGGCTCCTACGAGCAGTACTTC. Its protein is CASSPVGGRKGSYEQYF.

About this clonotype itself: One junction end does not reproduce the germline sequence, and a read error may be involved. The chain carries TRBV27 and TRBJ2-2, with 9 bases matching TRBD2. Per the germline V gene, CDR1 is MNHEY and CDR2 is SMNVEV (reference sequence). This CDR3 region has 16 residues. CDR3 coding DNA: TGTGCCAGCGGGGCGAGCGGGAGGCTGAACGCCGGGGAGCTGTTTTTT. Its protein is CASGASGRLNAGELFF.

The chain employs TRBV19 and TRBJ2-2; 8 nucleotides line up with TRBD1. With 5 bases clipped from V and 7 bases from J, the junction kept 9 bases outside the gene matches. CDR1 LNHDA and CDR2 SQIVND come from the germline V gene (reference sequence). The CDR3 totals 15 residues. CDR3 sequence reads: CASSLGQGVGGELFF. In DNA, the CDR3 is TGTGCCAGTAGTCTAGGACAGGGCGTAGGCGGGGAGCTGTTTTTT. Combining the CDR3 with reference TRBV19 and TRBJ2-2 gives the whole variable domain DGGITQSPKYLFRKEGQNVTLSCEQNLNHDAMYWYRQDPGQGLRLIYYSQIVNDFQKGDIAEGYSVSREKKESFPLTVTSAQKNPTAFYLCASSLGQGVGGELFFGEGSRLTVL.

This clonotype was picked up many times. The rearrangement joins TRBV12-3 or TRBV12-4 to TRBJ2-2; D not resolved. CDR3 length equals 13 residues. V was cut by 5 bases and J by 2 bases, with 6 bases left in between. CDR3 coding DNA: TGTGCCAGCAGTAGTCGAAACACCGGGGAGCTGTTTTTT. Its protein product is CASSSRNTGELFF.

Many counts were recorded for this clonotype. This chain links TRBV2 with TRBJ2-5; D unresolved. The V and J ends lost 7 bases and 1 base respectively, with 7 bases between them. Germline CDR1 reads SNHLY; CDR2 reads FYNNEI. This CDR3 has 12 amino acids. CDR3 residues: CASTRPQETQYF. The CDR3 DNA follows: TGTGCCAGCACACGACCCCAAGAGACCCAGTACTTC. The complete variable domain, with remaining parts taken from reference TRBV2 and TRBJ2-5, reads EPEVTQTPSHQVTQMGQEVILRCVPISNHLYFYWYRQILGQKVEFLVSFYNNEISEKSEIFDDQFSVERPDGSNFTLKIRSTKLEDSAMYFCASTRPQETQYFGPGTRLLVL.

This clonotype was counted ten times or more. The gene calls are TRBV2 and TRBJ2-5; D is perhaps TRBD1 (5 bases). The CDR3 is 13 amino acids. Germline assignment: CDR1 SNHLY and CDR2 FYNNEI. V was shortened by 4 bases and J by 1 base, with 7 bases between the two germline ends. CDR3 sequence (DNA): TGTGCCAGCAGTGTGCAGGGCCAAGAGACCCAGTACTTC. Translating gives CASSVQGQETQYF.

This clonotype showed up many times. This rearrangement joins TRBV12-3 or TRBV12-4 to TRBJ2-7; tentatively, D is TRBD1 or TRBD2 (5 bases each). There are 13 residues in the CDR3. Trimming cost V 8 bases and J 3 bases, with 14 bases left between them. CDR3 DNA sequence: TGTGCCAGCCTGGGACCCCTGAACTACGAGCAGTACTTC. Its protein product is CASLGPLNYEQYF.

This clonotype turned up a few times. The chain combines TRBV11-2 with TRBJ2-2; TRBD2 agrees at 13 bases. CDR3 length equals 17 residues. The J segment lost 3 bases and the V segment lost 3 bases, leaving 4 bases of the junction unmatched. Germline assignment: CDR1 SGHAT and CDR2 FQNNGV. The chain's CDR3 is CASSLAGLAGDTGELFF. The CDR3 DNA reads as TGTGCCAGCAGCTTGGCAGGACTAGCGGGAGACACCGGGGAGCTGTTTTTT.